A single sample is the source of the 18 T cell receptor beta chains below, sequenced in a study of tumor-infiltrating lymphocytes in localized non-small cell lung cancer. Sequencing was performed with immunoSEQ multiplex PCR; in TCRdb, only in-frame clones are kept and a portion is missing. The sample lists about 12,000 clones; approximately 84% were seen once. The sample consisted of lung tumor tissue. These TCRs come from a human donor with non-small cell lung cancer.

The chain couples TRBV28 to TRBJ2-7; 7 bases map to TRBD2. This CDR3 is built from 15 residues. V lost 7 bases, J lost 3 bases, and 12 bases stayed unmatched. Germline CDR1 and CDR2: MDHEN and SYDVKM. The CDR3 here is CASISSGLAVYEQYF. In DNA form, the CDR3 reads TGTGCCAGCATATCCTCAGGGCTAGCGGTCTACGAGCAGTACTTC. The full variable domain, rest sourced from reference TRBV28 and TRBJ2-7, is DVKVTQSSRYLVKRTGEKVFLECVQDMDHENMFWYRQDPGLGLRLIYFSYDVKMKEKGDIPEGYSVSREKKERFSLILESASTNQTSMYLCASISSGLAVYEQYFGPGTRLTVT.

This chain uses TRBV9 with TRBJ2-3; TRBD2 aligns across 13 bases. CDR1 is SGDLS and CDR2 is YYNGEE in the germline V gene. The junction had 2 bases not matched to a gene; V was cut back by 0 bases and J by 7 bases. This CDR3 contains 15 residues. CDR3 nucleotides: TGTGCCAGCAGCGTAGCTGGGACTAGCGGGAATACGCAGTATTTT. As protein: CASSVAGTSGNTQYF.

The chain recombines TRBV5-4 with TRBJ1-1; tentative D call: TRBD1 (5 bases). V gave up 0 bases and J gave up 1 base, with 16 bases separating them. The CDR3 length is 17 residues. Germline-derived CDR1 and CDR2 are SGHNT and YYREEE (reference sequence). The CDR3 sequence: CASSLGGLSFSNTEAFF. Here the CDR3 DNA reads TGTGCCAGCAGCTTGGGGGGACTTTCTTTCTCGAACACTGAAGCTTTCTTT.

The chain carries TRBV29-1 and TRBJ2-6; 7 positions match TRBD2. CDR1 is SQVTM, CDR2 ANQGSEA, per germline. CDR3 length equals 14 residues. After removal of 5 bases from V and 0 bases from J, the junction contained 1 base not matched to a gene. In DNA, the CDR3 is TGCAGCGTTCGGGGGGACTCTGGGGCCAACGTCCTGACTTTC. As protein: CSVRGDSGANVLTF.

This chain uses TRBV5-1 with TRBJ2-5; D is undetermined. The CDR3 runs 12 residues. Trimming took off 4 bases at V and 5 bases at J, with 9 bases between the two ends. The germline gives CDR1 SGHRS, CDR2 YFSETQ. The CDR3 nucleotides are TGCGCCAGCAGCCCCGAAGGGGAGACCCAGTACTTC. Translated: CASSPEGETQYF.

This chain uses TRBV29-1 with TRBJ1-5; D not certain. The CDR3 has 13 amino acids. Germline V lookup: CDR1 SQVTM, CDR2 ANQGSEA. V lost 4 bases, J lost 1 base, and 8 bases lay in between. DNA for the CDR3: TGCAGCGTTGGAGGGAGCAGCAATCAGCCCCAGCATTTT. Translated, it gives CSVGGSSNQPQHF.

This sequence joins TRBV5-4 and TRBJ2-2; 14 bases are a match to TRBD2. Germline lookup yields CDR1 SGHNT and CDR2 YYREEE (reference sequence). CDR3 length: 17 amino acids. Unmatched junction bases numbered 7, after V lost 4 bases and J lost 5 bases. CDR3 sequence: CASSAGLAGVETGELFF. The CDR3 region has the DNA TGTGCCAGCAGCGCGGGACTAGCGGGAGTCGAAACCGGGGAGCTGTTTTTT.

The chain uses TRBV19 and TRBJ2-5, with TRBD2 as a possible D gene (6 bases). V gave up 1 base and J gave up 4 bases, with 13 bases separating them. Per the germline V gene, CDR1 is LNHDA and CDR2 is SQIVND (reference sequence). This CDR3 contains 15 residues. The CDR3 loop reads CASSIVSGAGETQYF. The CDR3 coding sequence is TGTGCCAGTAGTATAGTGTCGGGAGCAGGAGAGACCCAGTACTTC.

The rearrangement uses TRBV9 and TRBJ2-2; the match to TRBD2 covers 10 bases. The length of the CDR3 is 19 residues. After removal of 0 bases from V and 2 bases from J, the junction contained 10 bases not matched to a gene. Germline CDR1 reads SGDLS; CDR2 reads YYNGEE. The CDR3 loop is CASSVVAGGQTVNTGELFF. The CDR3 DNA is TGTGCCAGCAGCGTAGTAGCGGGAGGTCAGACCGTTAACACCGGGGAGCTGTTTTTT. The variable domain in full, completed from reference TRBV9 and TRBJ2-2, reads DSGVTQTPKHLITATGQRVTLRCSPRSGDLSVYWYQQSLDQGLQFLIQYYNGEERAKGNILERFSAQQFPDLHSELNLSSLELGDSALYFCASSVVAGGQTVNTGELFFGEGSRLTVL.

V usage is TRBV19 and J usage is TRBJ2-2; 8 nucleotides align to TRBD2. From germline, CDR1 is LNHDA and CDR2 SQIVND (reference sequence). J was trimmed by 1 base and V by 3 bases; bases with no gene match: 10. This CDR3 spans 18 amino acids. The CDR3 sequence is CASSISSGLAGNTGELFF. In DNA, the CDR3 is TGTGCCAGTAGTATTTCATCAGGCCTAGCGGGGAACACCGGGGAGCTGTTTTTT.

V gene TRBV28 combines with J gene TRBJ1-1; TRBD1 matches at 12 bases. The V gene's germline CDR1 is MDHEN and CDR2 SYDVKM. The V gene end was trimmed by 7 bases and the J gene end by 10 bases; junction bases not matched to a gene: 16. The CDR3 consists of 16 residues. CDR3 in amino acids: CASTLQRDRGLWGAFF. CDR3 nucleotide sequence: TGTGCCAGCACCTTGCAACGGGACAGGGGGCTTTGGGGAGCTTTCTTT. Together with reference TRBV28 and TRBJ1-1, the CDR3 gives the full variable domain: DVKVTQSSRYLVKRTGEKVFLECVQDMDHENMFWYRQDPGLGLRLIYFSYDVKMKEKGDIPEGYSVSREKKERFSLILESASTNQTSMYLCASTLQRDRGLWGAFFGQGTRLTVV.

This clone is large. The CDR3 reads CASSQDPDALNEQFF. The CDR3 DNA reads TGTGCCAGCAGCCAAGATCCCGATGCCCTCAATGAGCAGTTCTTC. This rearrangement joins TRBV4-2 to TRBJ2-1; D unresolved. The ends were cut back, 0 bases at V and 6 bases at J, with 12 bases in the middle. Germline-derived CDR1 and CDR2 are LGHNA and YNFKEQ. The CDR3 sequence is 15 residues long.

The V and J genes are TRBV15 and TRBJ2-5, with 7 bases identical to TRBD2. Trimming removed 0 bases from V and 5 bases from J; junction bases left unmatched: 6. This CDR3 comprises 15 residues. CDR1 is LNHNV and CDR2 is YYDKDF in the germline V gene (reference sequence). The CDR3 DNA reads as TGTGCCACCAGCAGAGATCTAGGGACTATGGAGACCCAGTACTTC. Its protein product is CATSRDLGTMETQYF.

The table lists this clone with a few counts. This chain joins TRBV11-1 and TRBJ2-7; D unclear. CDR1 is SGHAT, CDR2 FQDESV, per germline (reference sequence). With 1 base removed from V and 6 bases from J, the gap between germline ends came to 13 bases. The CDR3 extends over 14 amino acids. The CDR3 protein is CASSLETLVTEQYF. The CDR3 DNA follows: TGTGCCAGCAGCTTAGAGACTCTAGTAACCGAGCAGTACTTC.

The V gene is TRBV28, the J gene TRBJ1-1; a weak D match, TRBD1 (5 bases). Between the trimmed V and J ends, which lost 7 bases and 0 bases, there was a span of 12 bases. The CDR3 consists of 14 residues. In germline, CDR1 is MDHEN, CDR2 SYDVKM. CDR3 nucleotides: TGTGCCAGCAAAGTAGGGACTTTGAACACTGAAGCTTTCTTT. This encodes CASKVGTLNTEAFF.

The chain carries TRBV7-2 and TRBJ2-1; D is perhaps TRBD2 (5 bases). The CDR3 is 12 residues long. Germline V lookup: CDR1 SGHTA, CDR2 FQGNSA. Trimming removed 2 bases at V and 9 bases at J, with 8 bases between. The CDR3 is CASSLMGVEQFF. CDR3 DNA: TGTGCCAGCAGCTTAATGGGAGTTGAGCAGTTCTTC.

As DNA, the CDR3 is TGTGCCATCAGCGCGGGGACAGGGCTGGAGACCCAGTACTTC. Residues: CAISAGTGLETQYF. The chain uses TRBV10-3 and TRBJ2-5; 9 bases are a match to TRBD1. Losses at the gene ends were 6 bases for V and 5 bases for J; bases not matched to a gene: 7. Germline-derived CDR1 and CDR2 are ENHRY and SYGVKD. This CDR3 spans 14 amino acids.

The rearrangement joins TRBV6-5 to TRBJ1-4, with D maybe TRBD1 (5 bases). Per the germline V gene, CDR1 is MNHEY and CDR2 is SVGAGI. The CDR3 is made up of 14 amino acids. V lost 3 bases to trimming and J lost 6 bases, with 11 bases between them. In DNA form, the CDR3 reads TGTGCCAGCAGTTATAGGCAGGGCCATGAAAAACTGTTTTTT. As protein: CASSYRQGHEKLFF.